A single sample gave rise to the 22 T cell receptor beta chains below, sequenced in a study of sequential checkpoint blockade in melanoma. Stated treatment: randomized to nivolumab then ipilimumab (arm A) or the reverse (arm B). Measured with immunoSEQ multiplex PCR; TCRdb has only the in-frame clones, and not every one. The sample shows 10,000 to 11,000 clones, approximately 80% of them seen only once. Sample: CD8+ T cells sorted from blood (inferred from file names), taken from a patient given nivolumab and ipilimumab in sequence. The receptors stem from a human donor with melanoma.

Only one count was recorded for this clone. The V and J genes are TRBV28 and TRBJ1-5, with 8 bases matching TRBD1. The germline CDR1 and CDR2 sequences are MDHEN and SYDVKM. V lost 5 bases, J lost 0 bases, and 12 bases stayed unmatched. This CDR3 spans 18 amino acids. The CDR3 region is CASSGGQEGFLSNQPQHF. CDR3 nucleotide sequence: TGTGCCAGCAGTGGGGGACAGGAGGGTTTCCTTAGCAATCAGCCCCAGCATTTT.

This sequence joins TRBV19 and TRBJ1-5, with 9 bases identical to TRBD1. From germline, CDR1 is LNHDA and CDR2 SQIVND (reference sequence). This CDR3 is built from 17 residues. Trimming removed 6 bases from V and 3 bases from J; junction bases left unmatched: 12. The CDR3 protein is CASSATGGASVNQPQHF. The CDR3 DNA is TGTGCCAGTAGCGCTACAGGGGGCGCTTCGGTCAATCAGCCCCAGCATTTT.

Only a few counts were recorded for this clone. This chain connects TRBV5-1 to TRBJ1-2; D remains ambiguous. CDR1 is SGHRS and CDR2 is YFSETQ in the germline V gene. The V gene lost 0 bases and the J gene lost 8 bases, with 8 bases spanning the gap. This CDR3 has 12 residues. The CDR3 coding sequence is TGCGCCAGCAGCTTGGGGTTTGAGGGCTACACCTTC. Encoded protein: CASSLGFEGYTF.

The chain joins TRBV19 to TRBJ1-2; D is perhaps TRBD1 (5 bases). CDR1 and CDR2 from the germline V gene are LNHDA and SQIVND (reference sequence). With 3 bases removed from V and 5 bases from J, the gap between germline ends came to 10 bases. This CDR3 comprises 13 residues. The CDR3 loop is CASSITPGYGYTF. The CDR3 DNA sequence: TGTGCCAGTAGTATTACTCCAGGGTATGGCTACACCTTC.

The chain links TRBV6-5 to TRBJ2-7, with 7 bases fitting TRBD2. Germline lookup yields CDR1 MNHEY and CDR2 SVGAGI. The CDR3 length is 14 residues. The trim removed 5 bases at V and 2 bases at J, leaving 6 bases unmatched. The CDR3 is CASSAGDGPYEQYF. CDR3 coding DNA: TGTGCCAGCAGTGCGGGGGACGGACCCTACGAGCAGTACTTC.

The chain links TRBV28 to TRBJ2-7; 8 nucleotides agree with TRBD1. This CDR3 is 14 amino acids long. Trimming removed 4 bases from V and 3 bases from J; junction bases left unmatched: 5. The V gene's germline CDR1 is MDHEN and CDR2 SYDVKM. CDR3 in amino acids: CASSSRTGRYEQYF. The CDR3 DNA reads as TGTGCCAGCAGTTCCCGGACAGGGCGCTACGAGCAGTACTTC.

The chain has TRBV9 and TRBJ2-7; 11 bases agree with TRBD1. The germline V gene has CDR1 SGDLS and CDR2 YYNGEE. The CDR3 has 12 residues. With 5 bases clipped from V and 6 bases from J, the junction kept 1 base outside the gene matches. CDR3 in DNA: TGTGCCAGCAGTGGACAGGGGGCCGAGCAGTACTTC. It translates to CASSGQGAEQYF.

Written as DNA, the CDR3 is TGTGCCAGCAGAATTCCCATAGGGGGAAACACTGAAGCTTTCTTT. Translated, it gives CASRIPIGGNTEAFF. The chain uses TRBV28 and TRBJ1-1; D may be TRBD1 (6 bases). Trimming removed 6 bases at V and 2 bases at J, with 16 bases between. This CDR3 has 15 residues. Germline V gene data show CDR1 as MDHEN and CDR2 as SYDVKM.

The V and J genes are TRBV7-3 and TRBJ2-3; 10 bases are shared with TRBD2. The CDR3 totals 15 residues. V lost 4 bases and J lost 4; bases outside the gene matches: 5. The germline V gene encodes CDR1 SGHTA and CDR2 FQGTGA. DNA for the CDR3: TGTGCCAGCAGCTCTACTAGCGGGGTGGCAGATACGCAGTATTTT. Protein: CASSSTSGVADTQYF.

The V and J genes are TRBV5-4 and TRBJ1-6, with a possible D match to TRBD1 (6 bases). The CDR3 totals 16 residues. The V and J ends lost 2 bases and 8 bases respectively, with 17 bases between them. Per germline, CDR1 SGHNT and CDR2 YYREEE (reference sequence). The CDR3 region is CASSFQTGPRYSPLHF. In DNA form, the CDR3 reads TGTGCCAGCAGCTTCCAAACAGGGCCCCGCTATTCACCCCTCCACTTT.

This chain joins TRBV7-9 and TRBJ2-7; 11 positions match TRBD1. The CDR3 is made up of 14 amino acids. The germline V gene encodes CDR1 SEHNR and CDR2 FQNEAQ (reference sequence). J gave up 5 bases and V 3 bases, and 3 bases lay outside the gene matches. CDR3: CASSLGQGGDEQYF. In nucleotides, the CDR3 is TGTGCCAGCAGCTTGGGACAGGGGGGGGACGAGCAGTACTTC. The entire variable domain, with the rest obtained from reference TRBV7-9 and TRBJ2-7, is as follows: DTGVSQNPRHKITKRGQNVTFRCDPISEHNRLYWYRQTLGQGPEFLTYFQNEAQLEKSRLLSDRFSAERPKGSFSTLEIQRTEQGDSAMYLCASSLGQGGDEQYFGPGTRLTVT.

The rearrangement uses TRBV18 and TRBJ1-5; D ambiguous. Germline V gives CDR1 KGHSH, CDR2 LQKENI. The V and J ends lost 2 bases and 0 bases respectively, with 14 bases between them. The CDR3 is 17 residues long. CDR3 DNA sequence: TGTGCCAGCTCACCATCCTTTCAAAACAATAGCAATCAGCCCCAGCATTTT. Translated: CASSPSFQNNSNQPQHF.

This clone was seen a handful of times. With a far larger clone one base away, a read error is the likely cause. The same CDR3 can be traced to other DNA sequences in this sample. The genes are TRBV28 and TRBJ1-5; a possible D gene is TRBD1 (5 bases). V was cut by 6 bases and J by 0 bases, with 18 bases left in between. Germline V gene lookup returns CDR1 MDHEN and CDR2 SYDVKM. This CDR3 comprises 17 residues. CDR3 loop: CASSLGSKGNSNQPQHF. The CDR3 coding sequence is TGTGCCAGCAGCTTAGGATCAAAGGGGAATAGCAATCAGCCCCAGCATTTT.

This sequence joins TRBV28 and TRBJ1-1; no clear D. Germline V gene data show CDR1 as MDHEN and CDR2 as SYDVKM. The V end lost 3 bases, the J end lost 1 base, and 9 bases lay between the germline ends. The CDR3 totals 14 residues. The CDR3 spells CASSLRAGNTEAFF. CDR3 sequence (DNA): TGTGCCAGCAGTTTGAGAGCTGGGAACACTGAAGCTTTCTTT.

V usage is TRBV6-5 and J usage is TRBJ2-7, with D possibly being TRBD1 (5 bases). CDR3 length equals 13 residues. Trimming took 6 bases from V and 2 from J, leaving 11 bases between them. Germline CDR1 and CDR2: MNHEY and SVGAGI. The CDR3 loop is CASRPGQAYEQYF. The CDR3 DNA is TGTGCCAGCAGACCAGGACAAGCCTACGAGCAGTACTTC.

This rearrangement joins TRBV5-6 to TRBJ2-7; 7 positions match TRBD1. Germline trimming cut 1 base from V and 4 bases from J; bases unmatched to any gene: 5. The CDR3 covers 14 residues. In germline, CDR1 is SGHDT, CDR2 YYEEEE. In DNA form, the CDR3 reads TGTGCCAGCAGCTTGAGGGACAGACCTTACGAGCAGTACTTC. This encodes CASSLRDRPYEQYF. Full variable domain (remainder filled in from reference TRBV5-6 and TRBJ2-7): DAGVTQSPTHLIKTRGQQVTLRCSPKSGHDTVSWYQQALGQGPQFIFQYYEEEERQRGNFPDRFSGHQFPNYSSELNVNALLLGDSALYLCASSLRDRPYEQYFGPGTRLTVT.

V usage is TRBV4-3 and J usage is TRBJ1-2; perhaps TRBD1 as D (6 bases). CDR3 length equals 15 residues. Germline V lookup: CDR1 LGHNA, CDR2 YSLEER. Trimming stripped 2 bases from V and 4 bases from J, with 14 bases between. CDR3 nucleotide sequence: TGCGCCAGCAGCCAAACCTACGGACAGCTCTATGGCTACACCTTC. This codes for CASSQTYGQLYGYTF.

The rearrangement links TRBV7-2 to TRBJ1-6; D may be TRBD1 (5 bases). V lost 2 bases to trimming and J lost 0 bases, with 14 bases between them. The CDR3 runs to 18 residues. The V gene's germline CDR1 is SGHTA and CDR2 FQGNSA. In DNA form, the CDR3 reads TGTGCCAGCAGCTTACCGTCTGGGGCCAGCTCCTATAATTCACCCCTCCACTTT. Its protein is CASSLPSGASSYNSPLHF.

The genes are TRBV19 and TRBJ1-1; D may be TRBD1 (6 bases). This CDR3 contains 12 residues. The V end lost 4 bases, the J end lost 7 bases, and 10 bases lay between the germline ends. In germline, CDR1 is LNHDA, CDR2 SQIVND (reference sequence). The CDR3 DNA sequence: TGTGCCAGTAGTACGGGGACACTTGAAGCTTTCTTT. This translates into CASSTGTLEAFF.

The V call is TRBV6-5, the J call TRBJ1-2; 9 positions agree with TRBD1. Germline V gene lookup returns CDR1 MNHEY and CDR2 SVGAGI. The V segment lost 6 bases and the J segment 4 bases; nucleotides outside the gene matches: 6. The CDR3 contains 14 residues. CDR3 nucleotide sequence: TGTGCCAGCAGGGCCGGGACAGGGTTCTATGGCTACACCTTC. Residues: CASRAGTGFYGYTF.

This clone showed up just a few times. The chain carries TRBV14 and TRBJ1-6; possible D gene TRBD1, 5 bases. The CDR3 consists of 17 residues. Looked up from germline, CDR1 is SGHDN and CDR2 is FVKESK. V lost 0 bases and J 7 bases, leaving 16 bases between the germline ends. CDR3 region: CASSQEWSGGWNSPLHF. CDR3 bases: TGTGCCAGCAGCCAAGAGTGGAGCGGGGGGTGGAATTCACCCCTCCACTTT.

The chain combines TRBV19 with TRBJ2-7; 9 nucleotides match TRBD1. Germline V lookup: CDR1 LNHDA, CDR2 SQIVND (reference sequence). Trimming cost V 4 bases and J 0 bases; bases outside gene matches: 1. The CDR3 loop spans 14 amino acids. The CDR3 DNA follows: TGTGCCAGTAGTACGGGACAGGGCTCCTACGAGCAGTACTTC. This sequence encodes CASSTGQGSYEQYF.